The 22 T cell receptor beta chains below were found in one sample sequenced in a study of CD8+CD57+ T cells in acquired aplastic anemia. The TCR beta profiling, which covered VDJ combination and CDR3 sequence, was carried out using genomic DNA as the template. One entry per CDR3 protein results from TCRdb running MiXCR on the reads. The table has some 150,000 distinct CDR3 sequences, around half seen once. The authors sequenced patients whose flow cytometry had shown CD8+CD57+ cell expansion. Sequenced material: sorted CD4+, CD8+, or CD8+CD57+ T cells (not recorded which) from PBMCs. Receptor source: a human donor with aplastic anemia.

In this sample, this clonotype turned up once. This rearrangement joins TRBV6-1 to TRBJ1-1; unclear D gene. Trimming shortened V by 3 bases and J by 7 bases, and 12 bases separated the two germline ends. The CDR3 contains 13 residues. Germline CDR1 and CDR2: MNHNS and SASEGT. The CDR3 spells CASSDEGYSEAFF. CDR3 DNA sequence: TGTGCCAGCAGTGATGAGGGATATAGTGAAGCTTTCTTT.

The chain has TRBV7-9 and TRBJ2-2; possibly TRBD1 for D (6 bases). This CDR3 comprises 13 residues. Trimming stripped 5 bases from V and 6 bases from J, with 10 bases between. In germline, CDR1 is SEHNR, CDR2 FQNEAQ (reference sequence). CDR3 sequence reads: CASSVGHAGELFF. The CDR3 DNA sequence: TGTGCCAGCAGCGTGGGACACGCCGGGGAGCTGTTTTTT.

This clonotype was detected once. J is TRBJ2-4 and V is TRBV7-3; D gene uncertain. CDR1 is SGHTA and CDR2 is FQGTGA in the germline V gene. The CDR3 consists of 13 residues. The V end lost 1 base, the J end lost 5 bases, and 6 bases lay between the germline ends. In nucleotides, the CDR3 is TGTGCCAGCAGCTTAAACAGACAAAACATTCAGTACTTC. It codes for CASSLNRQNIQYF.

The chain is built from TRBV2 and TRBJ1-1, with no clear D. Germline CDR1 and CDR2: SNHLY and FYNNEI. The CDR3 has 11 amino acids. V was shortened by 9 bases and J by 5 bases, with 10 bases between the two germline ends. CDR3 amino acids: CASGGRTEAFF. Here the CDR3 DNA reads TGTGCCAGTGGTGGAAGGACTGAAGCTTTCTTT.

This clonotype was observed many times. The rearrangement uses TRBV29-1 and TRBJ2-3, with 8 bases aligning to TRBD1. Germline loops: CDR1 SQVTM, CDR2 ANQGSEA. The ends lost 8 bases at V and 0 bases at J; junction bases unmatched: 7. The CDR3 covers 14 residues. CDR3 loop: CSSGTGPSTDTQYF. The CDR3 DNA is TGCAGCTCCGGGACAGGCCCTAGCACAGATACGCAGTATTTT.

As for this clonotype: The missing conserved phenylalanine or tryptophan at the end of this CDR3 makes a read error likely. The rearrangement links TRBV20-1 to TRBJ1-1; TRBD1 aligns across 9 bases. CDR3 length: 13 residues. The V segment lost 5 bases and the J segment 4 bases; nucleotides outside the gene matches: 5. Germline V gives CDR1 DFQATT, CDR2 SNEGSKA (reference sequence). The CDR3 spells CSAYRGPSTEAFL. DNA for the CDR3: TGCAGTGCTTACAGGGGGCCGAGCACTGAAGCTTTCCTT.

This chain joins TRBV24-1 and TRBJ2-2, with D unresolved. Per germline, CDR1 KGHDR and CDR2 SFDVKD. This CDR3 spans 15 amino acids. With 3 bases removed from V and 4 bases from J, the gap between germline ends came to 11 bases. CDR3 residues: CATSDAYKSTGELFF. CDR3 coding DNA: TGTGCCACCAGTGATGCCTACAAGAGCACCGGGGAGCTGTTTTTT.

This clonotype was seen many times. This chain joins TRBV24-1 and TRBJ1-5; 7 positions match TRBD1. J was trimmed by 9 bases and V by 9 bases; bases with no gene match: 10. The CDR3 has 13 amino acids. Germline CDR1 KGHDR, CDR2 SFDVKD. As DNA, the CDR3 is TGTGCCACCTCGGGACAGAGCAGGGGGCCCCAGCATTTT. This gives the protein CATSGQSRGPQHF.

Regarding this clonotype: A junction end diverges from the germline sequence, so it may reflect a read error. The chain recombines TRBV12-3 or TRBV12-4 with TRBJ2-2; D is possibly TRBD2 (5 bases). The CDR3 totals 11 residues. DNA for the CDR3: TGTGCCAGCAGGGGAACCGGGGAGCTGTCTTTT. Translation: CASRGTGELSF.

This clonotype came up many times. V is TRBV6-6 and J is TRBJ2-3; D may be TRBD1 or TRBD2 (5 bases each). This CDR3 region has 15 residues. Germline lookup yields CDR1 MNHNY and CDR2 SVGAGI (reference sequence). Trimming cost V 3 bases and J 5 bases, with 15 bases left between them. The CDR3 nucleotides are TGTGCCAGCAGTTATGACGGGGCCCGCGGAGATACGCAGTATTTT. Its protein product is CASSYDGARGDTQYF.

The chain has TRBV20-1 and TRBJ1-1; 8 bases align to TRBD1. The germline V gene encodes CDR1 DFQATT and CDR2 SNEGSKA (reference sequence). After removal of 5 bases from V and 0 bases from J, the junction contained 2 bases not matched to a gene. CDR3 length: 13 residues. CDR3 nucleotides: TGCAGTGCTGACAGGGGCCTGAACACTGAAGCTTTCTTT. Its translation is CSADRGLNTEAFF.

This clonotype is a singleton in its sample. The V gene is TRBV25-1, the J gene TRBJ2-7, with 9 nucleotides matching TRBD2. Trimming at V came to 3 bases and at J to 1 base, leaving 10 bases not matched to a gene. The CDR3 runs to 17 residues. CDR1 and CDR2 from the germline V gene are MGHDK and SYGVNS. CDR3 protein: CASSDERREGRSYEQYF. The CDR3 DNA reads as TGTGCCAGCAGTGACGAACGGCGGGAGGGCCGTTCCTACGAGCAGTACTTC.

This clonotype was picked up a small number of times. The chain links TRBV12-3 or TRBV12-4 to TRBJ1-6, with D tentatively TRBD1 (6 bases). The CDR3 totals 17 residues. The V end was cut by 3 bases, the J end by 5 bases, with 17 bases between. As DNA, the CDR3 is TGTGCCAGCAGTTTCGAGGGGGGTTCCTTAAATAATTCACCCCTCCACTTT. This codes for CASSFEGGSLNNSPLHF.

This clonotype has at least ten counts. The V gene is TRBV4-2, the J gene TRBJ1-3, with D maybe TRBD1 (5 bases). The germline V gene encodes CDR1 LGHNA and CDR2 YNFKEQ. Trimming removed 4 bases from V and 0 bases from J, with 13 bases in between. The CDR3 has 16 amino acids. The CDR3 DNA is TGTGCCAGCAGCCTGAAGGACACCTACTCTGGAAACACCATATATTTT. This codes for CASSLKDTYSGNTIYF.

The DNA for the CDR3 is TGTGCCAGCAGCAAGACAGGGATTCAGCCCCAGCATTTT. Its translation: CASSKTGIQPQHF. The chain has TRBV12-3 or TRBV12-4 and TRBJ1-5, with TRBD1 matching over 7 bases. Unmatched junction bases numbered 5, after V lost 6 bases and J lost 6 bases. CDR3 length: 13 residues.

J is TRBJ2-3 and V is TRBV15; D possibly corresponds to TRBD2 (5 bases). Germline lookup yields CDR1 LNHNV and CDR2 YYDKDF (reference sequence). There are 19 residues in the CDR3. The ends were cut back, 3 bases at V and 2 bases at J, with 24 bases in the middle. The CDR3 bases are TGTGCCACCAGCAGTCCCAATTATCCCCGGACTGGTTACACAGATACGCAGTATTTT. Translating gives CATSSPNYPRTGYTDTQYF.

V usage is TRBV15 and J usage is TRBJ1-2; TRBD1 might be the D (6 bases). V lost 1 base and J 8 bases, leaving 11 bases between the germline ends. The CDR3 runs to 13 residues. The germline CDR1 and CDR2 sequences are LNHNV and YYDKDF (reference sequence). The CDR3 DNA follows: TGTGCCACCAGCAGAGGGAACAGGGAAGGCTACACCTTC. It encodes CATSRGNREGYTF.

The J gene is TRBJ2-7, the V gene TRBV29-1; 14 bases agree with TRBD2. CDR1 is SQVTM, CDR2 ANQGSEA, per germline. V dropped 5 bases and J dropped 6; count of bases not matched to a gene: 12. The CDR3 length is 16 residues. This chain's CDR3 is CSVLGLAGGEGGEQYF. CDR3 in DNA: TGCAGCGTTCTTGGACTAGCGGGAGGAGAGGGGGGCGAGCAGTACTTC.

This chain joins TRBV10-3 and TRBJ1-6; no clear D gene. The V gene lost 3 bases and the J gene lost 11 bases, with 8 bases spanning the gap. Germline assignment: CDR1 ENHRY and CDR2 SYGVKD. The CDR3 runs to 12 residues. This chain's CDR3 is CAISESRTPLHF. As DNA, the CDR3 is TGTGCCATCAGTGAATCGAGGACACCCCTCCACTTT.

This clonotype occurred once. The chain couples TRBV25-1 to TRBJ1-5; no clear D gene. Germline V CDR1 and CDR2: MGHDK, SYGVNS. V lost 3 bases, J lost 7 bases, and 16 bases lay in between. The CDR3 runs to 15 residues. As DNA, the CDR3 is TGTGCCAGCAGTGAGGGAAGAGGATTCAGGCAGCCCCAGCATTTT. Translation gives CASSEGRGFRQPQHF. The variable domain in full, completed from reference TRBV25-1 and TRBJ1-5, reads EADIYQTPRYLVIGTGKKITLECSQTMGHDKMYWYQQDPGMELHLIHYSYGVNSTEKGDLSSESTVSRIRTEHFPLTLESARPSHTSQYLCASSEGRGFRQPQHFGDGTRLSIL.

This chain uses TRBV9 with TRBJ2-7, with 7 bases that match TRBD2. There are 14 residues in the CDR3. Per the germline V gene, CDR1 is SGDLS and CDR2 is YYNGEE. Losses at the gene ends were 4 bases for V and 7 bases for J; bases not matched to a gene: 11. This CDR3 is CASSPWGEGEEQYF. The CDR3 DNA is TGTGCCAGCAGCCCCTGGGGGGAGGGTGAAGAGCAGTACTTC.

The J gene is TRBJ1-2, the V gene TRBV7-3; D might be TRBD1 (5 bases). Per germline, CDR1 SGHTA and CDR2 FQGTGA. V dropped 5 bases and J dropped 4 bases, with 14 bases sitting between them. The CDR3 length is 14 residues. The CDR3 DNA follows: TGTGCCAGCAGCCAAGTGAATACAGGCTATGGCTACACCTTC. Amino acids: CASSQVNTGYGYTF.